This T cell receptor (beta chain) was recovered during a study of cytomegalovirus exposure and HLA in healthy donors. Overall study findings and caveats: Owing to their indistinguishability, certain V segments, notably TRBV6-2 and TRBV6-3, were excluded. Most TCR sequences were seen very rarely across donors, but some public TCRs occurred in many. An Asian-associated ancestry cluster reportedly showed fewer N-insertions than the roughly 600-donor mean in a later analysis. About 87% or about 30% of the time was how often most TCR beta V segments were productive, according to an earlier analysis.

In the case of this clone: Its matching antigen is unknown.

Germline V gene lookup returns CDR1 GTSNPN and CDR2 SVGIG (reference sequence). Deletions cut 0 bases from V and 4 bases from J, with 17 bases between. The CDR3 sequence is 16 residues long. The PCR made use of 60 Vbeta and 13 Jbeta primers. Sequenced by immunoSEQ multiplex PCR; TCRdb stores in-frame clones only, minus some. The table has 95,000 to 150,000 clones, 65% to 80% seen once; the top ten hold under 3%. The sequenced material came from PBMCs. V gene TRBV30 combines with J gene TRBJ2-3; maybe TRBD2 (7 bases). This clonotype was sampled from a woman aged 40 to 50 in good health and CMV-seropositive. The chain's CDR3 is CAWSVGGIGGADTQYF. The CDR3, as DNA: TGTGCCTGGAGTGTCGGCGGGATAGGGGGGGCAGATACGCAGTATTTT. Full variable domain (remainder filled in from reference TRBV30 and TRBJ2-3): SQTIHQWPATLVQPVGSPLSLECTVEGTSNPNLYWYRQAAGRGLQLLFYSVGIGQISSEVPQNLSASRPQDRQFILSSKKLLLSDSGFYLCAWSVGGIGGADTQYFGPGTRLTVL.